The text below deals with one T cell receptor beta chain. These data are taken from a study of blood T cell repertoires in COVID-19. Background on the study: Sites in the United States, Italy and Spain provided acute and convalescent COVID-19 samples. From T cells, B-cell-depleted T cells, or PBMCs came the material, which was cDNA or gDNA.

Germline V gives CDR1 SGHRS, CDR2 YFSETQ. Trimming removed 0 bases from V and 3 bases from J; junction bases left unmatched: 5. The CDR3 consists of 16 residues. Original processing methods: The assay estimated nucleated cells by amplifying reference gene primers. Sequenced by immunoSEQ multiplex PCR; TCRdb stores in-frame clones only, minus some. The V and J calls and clone size are taken from that table; D and trimming were inferred from the DNA. Of about 80,000 clones in the sample, approximately 82% were seen once. Sequenced sample: peripheral blood. This sequence was found in a human donor in a cohort sampled during active COVID-19. This chain joins TRBV5-1 and TRBJ2-2; 7 positions agree with TRBD1. As DNA, the CDR3 is TGCGCCAGCAGCTTGGCGGGACAGACCTACACCGGGGAGCTGTTTTTT. Translated, it gives CASSLAGQTYTGELFF.